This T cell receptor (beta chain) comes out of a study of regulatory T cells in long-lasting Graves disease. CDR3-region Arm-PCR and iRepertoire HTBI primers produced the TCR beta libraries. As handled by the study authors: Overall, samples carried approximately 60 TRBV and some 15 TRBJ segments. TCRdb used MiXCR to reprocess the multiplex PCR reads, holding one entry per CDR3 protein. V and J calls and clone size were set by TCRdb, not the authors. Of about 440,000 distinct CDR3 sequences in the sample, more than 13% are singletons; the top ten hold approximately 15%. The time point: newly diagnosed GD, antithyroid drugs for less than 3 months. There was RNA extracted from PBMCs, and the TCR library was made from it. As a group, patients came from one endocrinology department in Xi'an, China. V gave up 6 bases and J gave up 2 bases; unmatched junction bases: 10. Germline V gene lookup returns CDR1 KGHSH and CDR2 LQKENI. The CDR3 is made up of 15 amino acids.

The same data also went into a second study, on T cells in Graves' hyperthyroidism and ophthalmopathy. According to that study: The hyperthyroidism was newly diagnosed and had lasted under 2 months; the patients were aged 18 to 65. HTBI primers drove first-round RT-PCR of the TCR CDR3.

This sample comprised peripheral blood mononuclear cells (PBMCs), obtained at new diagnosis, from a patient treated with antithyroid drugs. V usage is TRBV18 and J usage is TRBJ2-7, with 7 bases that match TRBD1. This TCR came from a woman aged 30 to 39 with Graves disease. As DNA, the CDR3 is TGTGCCAGCTCCCTCTATCCCGACAGGGCCTACGAGCAGTACTTC. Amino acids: CASSLYPDRAYEQYF.